This T cell receptor (beta chain) was sequenced for a study of blood T cell repertoires in COVID-19. With 5 bases removed from V and 5 bases from J, the gap between germline ends came to 13 bases. The CDR3 has 14 amino acids. The germline CDR1 and CDR2 sequences are SEHNR and FQNEAQ (reference sequence). Libraries were prepared by immunoSEQ multiplex PCR; TCRdb keeps only in-frame clonotypes and omits some of them. The sample comprises tens of thousands of clones, about four fifths of which are singletons, and under 30% rests with the top ten. This clonotype originated in a human donor in a cohort sampled during active COVID-19. This sequence joins TRBV7-9 and TRBJ2-4, with D tentatively TRBD1 (5 bases). The specimen sequenced was peripheral blood. The CDR3 spells CASSPSGMENIQYF. For the CDR3, the DNA is TGTGCCAGCAGCCCATCAGGGATGGAAAACATTCAGTACTTC.